The rows below give T cell receptor beta chains drawn from one sample of a study of T cells in localized non-small cell lung cancer. TCRdb's table, derived via immunoSEQ multiplex PCR, lists solely in-frame clones and lacks some. The sample lists 35,000 to 45,000 clones; about four fifths were seen once. The sequencing used PBMCs, collected before any cancer treatment. These receptors all stem from a woman aged 35 to 69 with stage II squamous cell lung carcinoma. The CDR3 runs from the conserved cysteine through the conserved F or W. D genes are given only for firm matches. For some rows the clone size is stated as once, few or many, or as a class when expanded; others skip it.

clone_size	d_call	v_call	j_call	cdr3_aa	cdr3_nt
-	-	TRBV7-6	TRBJ2-7	CASSLGVYGNEQYF	TGTGCCAGCAGCTTAGGAGTTTATGGGAACGAGCAGTACTTC
-	TRBD2	TRBV5-8	TRBJ2-3	CASGGGNLYTDTQYF	TGTGCCAGCGGCGGGGGTAACCTTTACACAGATACGCAGTATTTT
-	-	TRBV7-8	TRBJ1-4	CASSLASLTTNEKLFF	TGTGCCAGCAGCCTTGCCTCGCTTACGACTAATGAAAAACTGTTTTTT
-	TRBD1	TRBV2	TRBJ1-2	CASSEDRVDYGYTF	TGTGCCAGCAGTGAGGACAGGGTCGACTATGGCTACACCTTC
-	-	TRBV4-3	TRBJ2-7	CASSQERDTNYEQYF	TGCGCCAGCAGCCAAGAGCGAGACACCAACTACGAGCAGTACTTC
few	-	TRBV29-1	TRBJ1-1	CSVAMDTEAFF	TGCAGCGTTGCTATGGACACTGAAGCTTTCTTT
-	-	TRBV4-2	TRBJ1-1	CASSQGSGGAAEAFF	TGTGCCAGCAGCCAAGGATCGGGGGGAGCGGCTGAAGCTTTCTTT
-	-	TRBV19	TRBJ1-1	CASSAGGTNTEAFF	TGTGCCAGTAGTGCGGGGGGGACAAACACTGAAGCTTTCTTT
-	-	TRBV28	TRBJ1-3	CASMPSGGNTIYF	TGTGCCAGCATGCCTTCCGGCGGAAACACCATATATTTT
-	-	TRBV10-3	TRBJ1-2	CAISESQGLGDYGYTF	TGTGCCATCAGTGAGTCGCAGGGACTCGGCGACTATGGCTACACCTTC
-	-	TRBV7-2	TRBJ1-5	CASSPLVRGDNQPQHF	TGTGCCAGCAGCCCCCTGGTCCGGGGGGACAATCAGCCCCAGCATTTT
once	TRBD1	TRBV6-1	TRBJ2-2	CASQRQGGITGELFF	TGTGCCAGCCAAAGACAGGGGGGAATCACCGGGGAGCTGTTTTTT